The text below deals with one T cell receptor beta chain. Its antigen is unknown. The data are from a study of cytomegalovirus exposure and HLA in healthy donors. Sequencing was performed with immunoSEQ multiplex PCR; in TCRdb, only in-frame clones are kept and a portion is missing. Seen here are approximately 59,000 clones, approximately 93% observed once, and the top ten hold under 2%. Study-wide results and caveats: Three CMV-associated chains proved CMV antigen-specific in vitro.

CDR1 and CDR2 from the germline V gene are SGDLS and YYNGEE. Trimming took 0 bases from V and 8 from J, leaving 12 bases between them. The CDR3 totals 14 residues. Sequenced: PBMCs. The chain uses TRBV9 and TRBJ2-1; a possible D gene is TRBD1 (6 bases). The clonotype originates from a young woman in good health and CMV-seropositive. As DNA, the CDR3 is TGTGCCAGCAGCGTAGGGGGGCTTTCTTATGAGCAGTTCTTC. It is translated as CASSVGGLSYEQFF.